Below are 12 T cell receptor beta chains sequenced from a single sample in a study of Graves' ophthalmopathy and Graves' hyperthyroidism. As the template, RNA transcripts were used to amplify TCR beta CDR3 regions. RT-PCR in the first round used HTBI primers; a second-round multiplex PCR followed. TCRdb re-analysed the multiplex PCR reads in MiXCR, keeping a single row per CDR3 protein. The top ten clones hold approximately 8.9% of a sample with 150,000 or so distinct CDR3 sequences, approximately 40% of them seen once. Sequenced sample: peripheral blood. The receptors were sampled from a man between 25 and 39 years old with Graves' ophthalmopathy.

The chain couples TRBV27 to TRBJ1-3; no clear D gene. V gave up 4 bases and J gave up 0 bases, with 13 bases separating them. Germline assignment: CDR1 MNHEY and CDR2 SMNVEV (reference sequence). The CDR3 covers 16 residues. The CDR3 protein is CASSSLDGRSGNTIYF. In DNA form, the CDR3 reads TGTGCCAGCAGTTCACTAGACGGACGCTCTGGAAACACCATATATTTT.

This clonotype was recorded many times. The CDR3 sequence is CASSPTRLASANVLTF. CDR3 nucleotides: TGTGCCAGCAGTCCCACACGTCTAGCGTCGGCCAACGTCCTGACTTTC. This chain connects TRBV28 to TRBJ2-6; a possible D gene is TRBD2 (6 bases). Deletions cut 5 bases from V and 6 bases from J, with 17 bases between. The CDR3 covers 16 residues. Looked up from germline, CDR1 is MDHEN and CDR2 is SYDVKM.

In its sample, this clonotype was seen many times. The J gene is TRBJ2-5, the V gene TRBV6-5, with D possibly being TRBD1 (6 bases). Germline V gene lookup returns CDR1 MNHEY and CDR2 SVGAGI. The CDR3 has 15 residues. V was pared by 6 bases and J by 2 bases, with 16 bases between. The CDR3 DNA reads TGTGCCAGCAGACCCGGACAGTTCCAGCAAGAGACCCAGTACTTC. Its protein product is CASRPGQFQQETQYF.

This clonotype occurred a few times. The genes are TRBV12-3 or TRBV12-4 and TRBJ2-5; TRBD2 agrees at 7 bases. The CDR3 runs to 16 residues. V lost 2 bases, J lost 4 bases, and 10 bases stayed unmatched. The chain's CDR3 is CASSLLGGSLGETQYF. For the CDR3, the DNA is TGTGCCAGCAGTTTATTAGGCGGGAGTCTTGGAGAGACCCAGTACTTC.

The rearrangement links TRBV6-5 to TRBJ2-3; possibly TRBD1 or TRBD2 for D (6 bases each). Deletions cut 6 bases from V and 0 bases from J, with 13 bases between. The CDR3 length is 15 residues. Germline V gene sequence: CDR1 MNHEY, CDR2 SVGAGI. CDR3 residues: CASSLQGLSTDTQYF. The DNA of the CDR3 is TGTGCCAGCAGCTTACAGGGACTTAGCACAGATACGCAGTATTTT.

Ten or more counts support this clonotype. The rearrangement links TRBV12-3 or TRBV12-4 to TRBJ1-1; the D is unclear. Trimming stripped 7 bases from V and 1 base from J, with 13 bases between. The CDR3 covers 14 residues. CDR3 in amino acids: CASKPPWQNTEAFF. CDR3 nucleotides: TGTGCCAGCAAGCCCCCCTGGCAGAACACTGAAGCTTTCTTT.

This clonotype was seen many times. The chain joins TRBV28 to TRBJ1-2; TRBD1 aligns across 8 bases. Trimming removed 5 bases from V and 8 bases from J; junction bases left unmatched: 22. There are 18 residues in the CDR3. Germline V gene lookup returns CDR1 MDHEN and CDR2 SYDVKM. CDR3 amino acids: CASSETGTGPRRGGGYTF. The CDR3, as DNA: TGTGCCAGCAGTGAAACCGGGACAGGCCCCCGGAGGGGAGGGGGCTACACCTTC.

CDR3 coding DNA: TGTGCCAATTCAGCCCCGACTTCCTACGAGCAGTACTTC. This codes for CANSAPTSYEQYF. The V call is TRBV27, the J call TRBJ2-7, with unresolved D. The CDR3 covers 13 residues. The V gene lost 10 bases and the J gene lost 1 base, with 14 bases spanning the gap. The V gene's germline CDR1 is MNHEY and CDR2 SMNVEV (reference sequence).

This clonotype was found many times. The chain combines TRBV30 with TRBJ2-7; unclear D gene. The CDR3 is 12 amino acids. With 0 bases removed from V and 2 bases from J, the gap between germline ends came to 5 bases. Germline V gene data show CDR1 as GTSNPN and CDR2 as SVGIG (reference sequence). CDR3 nucleotide sequence: TGTGCCTGGAGTGTAGGCCCCTACGAGCAGTACTTC. This sequence encodes CAWSVGPYEQYF.

The chain has TRBV27 and TRBJ2-5; 13 positions agree with TRBD2. In germline, CDR1 is MNHEY, CDR2 SMNVEV (reference sequence). The CDR3 is 17 residues long. With 5 bases clipped from V and 2 bases from J, the junction kept 8 bases outside the gene matches. DNA for the CDR3: TGTGCCAGCAGTCTGGGACTAGCGGGGAAGCCTCAAGAGACCCAGTACTTC. It encodes CASSLGLAGKPQETQYF.

This clonotype appeared once. V and J are TRBV12-3 or TRBV12-4 and TRBJ2-5, with D tentatively TRBD1 (6 bases). V lost 4 bases and J lost 9, with 18 bases in between. The CDR3 is 14 residues long. CDR3 DNA: TGTGCCAGCAGTTCACCCGGGACACCCGAGTCCCAGTACTTC. Encoded protein: CASSSPGTPESQYF.

This clonotype was recorded only once. V usage is TRBV6-1 and J usage is TRBJ1-1; maybe TRBD1 (6 bases). CDR3 size: 16 residues. Germline V CDR1 and CDR2: MNHNS, SASEGT. Trimming pared 4 bases from V and 1 base from J, leaving 16 bases between. The CDR3 DNA reads as TGTGCCAGCAGTGTAGGAAGGGGGACGGGGAACACTGAAGCTTTCTTT. This encodes CASSVGRGTGNTEAFF.